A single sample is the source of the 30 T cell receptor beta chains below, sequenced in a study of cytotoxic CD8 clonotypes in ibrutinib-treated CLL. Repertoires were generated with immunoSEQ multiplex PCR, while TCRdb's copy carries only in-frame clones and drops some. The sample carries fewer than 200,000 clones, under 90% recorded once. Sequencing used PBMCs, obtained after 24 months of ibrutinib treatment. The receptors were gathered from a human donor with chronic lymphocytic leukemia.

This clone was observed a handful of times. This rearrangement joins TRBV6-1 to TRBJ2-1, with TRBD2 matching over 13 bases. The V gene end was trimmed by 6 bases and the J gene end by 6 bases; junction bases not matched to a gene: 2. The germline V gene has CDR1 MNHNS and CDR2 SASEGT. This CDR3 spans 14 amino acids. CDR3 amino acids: CASSTSGGANEQFF. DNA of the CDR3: TGTGCCAGCAGCACTAGCGGGGGGGCCAATGAGCAGTTCTTC.

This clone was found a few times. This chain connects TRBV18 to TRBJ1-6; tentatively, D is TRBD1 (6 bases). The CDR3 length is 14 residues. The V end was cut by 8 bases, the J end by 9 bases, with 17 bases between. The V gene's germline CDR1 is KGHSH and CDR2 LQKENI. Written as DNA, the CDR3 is TGTGCCAGCGCAGAAACAGGGACGGGTTCACCCCTCCACTTT. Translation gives CASAETGTGSPLHF.

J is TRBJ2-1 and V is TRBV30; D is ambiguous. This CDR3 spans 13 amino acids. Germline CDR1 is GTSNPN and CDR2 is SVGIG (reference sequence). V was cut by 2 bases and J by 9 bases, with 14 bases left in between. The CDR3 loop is CAWSQDLRGEQFF. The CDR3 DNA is TGTGCCTGGAGTCAGGATCTTCGCGGTGAGCAGTTCTTC.

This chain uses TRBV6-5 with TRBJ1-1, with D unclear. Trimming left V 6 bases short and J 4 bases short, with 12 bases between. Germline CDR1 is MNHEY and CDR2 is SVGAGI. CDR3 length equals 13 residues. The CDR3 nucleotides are TGTGCCAGCAGAAACCGGGCCGGCACTGAAGCTTTCTTT. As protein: CASRNRAGTEAFF.

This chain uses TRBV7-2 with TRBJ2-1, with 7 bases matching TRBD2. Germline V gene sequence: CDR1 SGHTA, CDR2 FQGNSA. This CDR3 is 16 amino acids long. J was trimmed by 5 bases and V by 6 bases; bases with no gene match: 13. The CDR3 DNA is TGTGCCAGCAGTAAGGGGCGGGGGACCCACAACAATGAGCAGTTCTTC. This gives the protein CASSKGRGTHNNEQFF.

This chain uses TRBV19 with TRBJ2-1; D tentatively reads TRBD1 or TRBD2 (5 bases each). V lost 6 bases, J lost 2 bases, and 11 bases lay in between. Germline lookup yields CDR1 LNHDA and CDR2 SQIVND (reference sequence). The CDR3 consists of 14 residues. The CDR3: CASRGTEAYNEQFF. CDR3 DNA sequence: TGTGCCAGTAGGGGGACGGAAGCCTACAATGAGCAGTTCTTC.

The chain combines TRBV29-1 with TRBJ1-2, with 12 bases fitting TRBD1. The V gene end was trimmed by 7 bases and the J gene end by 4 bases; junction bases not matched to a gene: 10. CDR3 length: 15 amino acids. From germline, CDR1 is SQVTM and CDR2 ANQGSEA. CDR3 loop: CSAPGTGGFGYGYTF. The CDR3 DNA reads TGCAGCGCTCCGGGGACAGGGGGCTTCGGCTATGGCTACACCTTC.

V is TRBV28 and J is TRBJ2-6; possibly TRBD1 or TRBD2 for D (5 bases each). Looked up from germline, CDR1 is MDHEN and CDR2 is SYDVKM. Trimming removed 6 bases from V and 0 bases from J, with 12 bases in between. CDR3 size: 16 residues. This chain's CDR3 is CASREGDVSGANVLTF. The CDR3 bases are TGTGCCAGCAGGGAAGGGGACGTCTCTGGGGCCAACGTCCTGACTTTC.

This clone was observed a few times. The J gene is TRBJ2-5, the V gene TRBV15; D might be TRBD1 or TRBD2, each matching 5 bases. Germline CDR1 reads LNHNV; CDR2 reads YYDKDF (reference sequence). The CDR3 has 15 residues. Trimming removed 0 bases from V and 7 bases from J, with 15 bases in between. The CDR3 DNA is TGTGCCACCAGCAGAGATGGGACGACCGCAGGGACCCAGTACTTC. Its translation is CATSRDGTTAGTQYF.

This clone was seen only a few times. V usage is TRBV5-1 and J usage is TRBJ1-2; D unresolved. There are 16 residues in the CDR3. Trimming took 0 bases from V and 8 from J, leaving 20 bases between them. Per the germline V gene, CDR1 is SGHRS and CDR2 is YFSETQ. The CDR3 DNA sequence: TGCGCCAGCAGCTTGGGGGGATTCTCAGGATCGAGGGGCTACACCTTC. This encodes CASSLGGFSGSRGYTF. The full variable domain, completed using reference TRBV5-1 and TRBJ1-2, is KAGVTQTPRYLIKTRGQQVTLSCSPISGHRSVSWYQQTPGQGLQFLFEYFSETQRNKGNFPGRFSGRQFSNSRSEMNVSTLELGDSALYLCASSLGGFSGSRGYTFGSGTRLTVV.

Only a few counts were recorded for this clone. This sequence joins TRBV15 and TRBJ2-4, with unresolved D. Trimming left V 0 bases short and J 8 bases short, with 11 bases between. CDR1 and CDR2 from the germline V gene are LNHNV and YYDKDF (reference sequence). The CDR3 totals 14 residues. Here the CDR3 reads CATSRDPISYIQYF. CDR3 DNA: TGTGCCACCAGCAGAGATCCCATCAGCTACATTCAGTACTTC.

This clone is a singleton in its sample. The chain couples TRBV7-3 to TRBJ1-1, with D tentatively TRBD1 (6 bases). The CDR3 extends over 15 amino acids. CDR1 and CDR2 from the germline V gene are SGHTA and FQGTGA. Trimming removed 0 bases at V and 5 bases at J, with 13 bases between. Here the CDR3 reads CASSLTLGGRTEAFF. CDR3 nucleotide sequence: TGTGCCAGCAGCTTAACTTTAGGGGGGCGGACTGAAGCTTTCTTT.

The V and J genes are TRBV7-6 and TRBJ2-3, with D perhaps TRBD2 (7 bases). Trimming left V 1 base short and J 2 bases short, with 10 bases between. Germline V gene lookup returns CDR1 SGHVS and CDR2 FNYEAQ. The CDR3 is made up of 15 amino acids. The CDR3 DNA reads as TGTGCCAGCAGCTTAGTCGCGGGGGCCACAGATACGCAGTATTTT. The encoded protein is CASSLVAGATDTQYF.

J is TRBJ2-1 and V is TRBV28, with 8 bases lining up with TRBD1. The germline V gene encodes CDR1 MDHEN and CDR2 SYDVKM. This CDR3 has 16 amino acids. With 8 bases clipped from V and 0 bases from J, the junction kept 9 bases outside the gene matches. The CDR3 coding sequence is TGTGCCAGCTGGGTAGGGGGGACAGGCTCCTACAATGAGCAGTTCTTC. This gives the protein CASWVGGTGSYNEQFF.

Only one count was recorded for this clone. CDR3 in amino acids: CASSLTEGDTQYF. The CDR3 DNA reads TGTGCCAGCAGTTTAACCGAGGGAGATACGCAGTATTTT. V and J are TRBV28 and TRBJ2-3; a possible D gene is TRBD2 (5 bases). The CDR3 covers 13 residues. Germline loops: CDR1 MDHEN, CDR2 SYDVKM. The V gene lost 2 bases and the J gene lost 5 bases, with 8 bases spanning the gap.

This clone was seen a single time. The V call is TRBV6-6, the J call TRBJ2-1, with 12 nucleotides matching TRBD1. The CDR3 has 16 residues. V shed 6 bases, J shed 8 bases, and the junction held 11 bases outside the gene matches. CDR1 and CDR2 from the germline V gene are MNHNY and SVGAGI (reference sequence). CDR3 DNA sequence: TGTGCCAGCAGCCGCCCACCGGGACAGGGGGCACATGAGCAGTTCTTC. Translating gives CASSRPPGQGAHEQFF.

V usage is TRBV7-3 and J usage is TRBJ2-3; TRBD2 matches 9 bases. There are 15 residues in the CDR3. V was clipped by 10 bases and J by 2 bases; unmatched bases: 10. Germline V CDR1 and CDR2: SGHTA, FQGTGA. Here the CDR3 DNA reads TGTGCCACTATCCCACTAGCGGGTTCCACAGATACGCAGTATTTT. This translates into CATIPLAGSTDTQYF.

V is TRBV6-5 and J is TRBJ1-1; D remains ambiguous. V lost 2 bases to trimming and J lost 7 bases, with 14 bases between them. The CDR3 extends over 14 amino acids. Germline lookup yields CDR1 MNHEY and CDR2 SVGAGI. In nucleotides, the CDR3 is TGTGCCAGCAGTTACCCCGGGAGGCGTGATGAAGCTTTCTTT. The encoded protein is CASSYPGRRDEAFF.

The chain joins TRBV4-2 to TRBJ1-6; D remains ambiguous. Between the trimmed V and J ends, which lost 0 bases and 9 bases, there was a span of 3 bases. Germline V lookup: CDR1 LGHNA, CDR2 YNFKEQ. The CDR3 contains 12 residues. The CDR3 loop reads CASSQEVSPLHF. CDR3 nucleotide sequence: TGTGCCAGCAGCCAAGAGGTTTCACCCCTCCACTTT.

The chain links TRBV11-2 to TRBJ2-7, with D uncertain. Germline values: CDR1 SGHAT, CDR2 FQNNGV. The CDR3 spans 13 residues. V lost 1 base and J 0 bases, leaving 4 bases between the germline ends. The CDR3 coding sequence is TGTGCCAGCAGCTTAGGGGCCTCCTACGAGCAGTACTTC. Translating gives CASSLGASYEQYF.

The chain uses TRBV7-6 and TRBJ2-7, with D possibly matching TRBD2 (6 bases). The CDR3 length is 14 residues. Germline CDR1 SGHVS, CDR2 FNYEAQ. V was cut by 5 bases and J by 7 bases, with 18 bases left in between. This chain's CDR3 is CASSALAGTGEQYF. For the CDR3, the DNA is TGTGCCAGCAGCGCTTTAGCCGGGACTGGAGAGCAGTACTTC.

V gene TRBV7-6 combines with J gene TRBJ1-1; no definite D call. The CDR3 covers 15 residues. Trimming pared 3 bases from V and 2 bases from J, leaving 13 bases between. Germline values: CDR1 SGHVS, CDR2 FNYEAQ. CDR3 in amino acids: CASSFTPNSNTEAFF. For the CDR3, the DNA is TGTGCCAGCAGCTTCACCCCCAACAGTAACACTGAAGCTTTCTTT.

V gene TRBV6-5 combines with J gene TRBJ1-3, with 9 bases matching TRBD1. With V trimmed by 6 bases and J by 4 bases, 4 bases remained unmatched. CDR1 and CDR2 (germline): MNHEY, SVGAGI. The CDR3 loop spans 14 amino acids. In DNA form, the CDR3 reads TGTGCCAGCAGAAAGGACAGGGGAGGAAACACCATATATTTT. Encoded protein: CASRKDRGGNTIYF.

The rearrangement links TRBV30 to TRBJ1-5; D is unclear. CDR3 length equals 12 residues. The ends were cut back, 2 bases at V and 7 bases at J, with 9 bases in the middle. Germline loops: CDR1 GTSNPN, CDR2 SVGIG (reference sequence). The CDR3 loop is CAWSPGVQPQHF. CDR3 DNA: TGTGCCTGGAGTCCCGGGGTACAGCCCCAGCATTTT.

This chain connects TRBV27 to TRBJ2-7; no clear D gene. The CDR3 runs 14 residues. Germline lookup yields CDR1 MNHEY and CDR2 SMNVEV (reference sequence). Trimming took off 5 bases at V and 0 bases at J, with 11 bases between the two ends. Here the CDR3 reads CASSPQTASYEQYF. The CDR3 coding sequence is TGTGCCAGCAGTCCCCAGACGGCCTCCTACGAGCAGTACTTC.

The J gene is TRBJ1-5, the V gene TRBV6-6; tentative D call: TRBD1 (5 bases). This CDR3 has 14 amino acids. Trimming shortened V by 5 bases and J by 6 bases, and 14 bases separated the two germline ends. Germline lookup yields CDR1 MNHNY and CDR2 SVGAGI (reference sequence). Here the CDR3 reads CASSEQGPSQPQHF. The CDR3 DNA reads TGTGCCAGCAGTGAGCAGGGCCCCAGTCAGCCCCAGCATTTT.

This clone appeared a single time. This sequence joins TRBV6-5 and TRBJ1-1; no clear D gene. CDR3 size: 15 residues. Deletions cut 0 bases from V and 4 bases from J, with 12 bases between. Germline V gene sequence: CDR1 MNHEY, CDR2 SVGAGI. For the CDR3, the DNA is TGTGCCAGCAGTTACTCTCTTCTTCGGCCCACTGAAGCTTTCTTT. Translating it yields CASSYSLLRPTEAFF.

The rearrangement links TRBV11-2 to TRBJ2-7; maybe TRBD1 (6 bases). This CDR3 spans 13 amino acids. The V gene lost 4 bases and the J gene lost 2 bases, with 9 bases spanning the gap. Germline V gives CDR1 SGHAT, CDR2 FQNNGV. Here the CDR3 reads CASSSTGPYEQYF. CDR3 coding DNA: TGTGCCAGCAGCTCGACAGGACCCTACGAGCAGTACTTC.

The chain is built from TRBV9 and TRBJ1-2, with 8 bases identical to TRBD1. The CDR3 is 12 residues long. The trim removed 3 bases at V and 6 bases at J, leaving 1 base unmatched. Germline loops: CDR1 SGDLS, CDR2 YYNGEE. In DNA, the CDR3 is TGTGCCAGCAGCGCAGGGGGCGATGGCTACACCTTC. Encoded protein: CASSAGGDGYTF.

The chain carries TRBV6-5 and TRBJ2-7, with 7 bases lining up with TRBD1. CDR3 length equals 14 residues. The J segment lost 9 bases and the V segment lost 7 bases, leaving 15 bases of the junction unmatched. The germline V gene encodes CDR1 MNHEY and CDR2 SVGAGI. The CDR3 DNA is TGTGCCAGCAAACCGACAGGGCGAGGGGTGAGGCAGTACTTC. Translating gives CASKPTGRGVRQYF.